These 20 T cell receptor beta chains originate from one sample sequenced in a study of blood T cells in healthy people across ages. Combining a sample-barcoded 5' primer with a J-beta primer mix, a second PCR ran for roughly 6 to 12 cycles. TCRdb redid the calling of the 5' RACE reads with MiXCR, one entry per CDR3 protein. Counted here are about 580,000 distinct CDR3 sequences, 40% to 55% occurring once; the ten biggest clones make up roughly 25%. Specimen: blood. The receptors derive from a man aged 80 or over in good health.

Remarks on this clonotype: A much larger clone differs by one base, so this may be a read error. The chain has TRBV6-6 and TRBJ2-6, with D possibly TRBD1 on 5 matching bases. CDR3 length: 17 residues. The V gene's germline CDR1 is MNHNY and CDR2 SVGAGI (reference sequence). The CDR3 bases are TGTGCCAGCAGTTTGAAGTCCAGGGCCTCTGGGGCCAACGTCCCGACTTTC. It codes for CASSLKSRASGANVPTF.

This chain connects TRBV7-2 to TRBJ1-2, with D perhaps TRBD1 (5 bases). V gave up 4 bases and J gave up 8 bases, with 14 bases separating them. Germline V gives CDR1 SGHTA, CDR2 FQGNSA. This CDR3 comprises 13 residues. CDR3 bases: TGTGCCAGCAGCTATAGGGGTCAGGACGGCTACACCTTC. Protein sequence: CASSYRGQDGYTF. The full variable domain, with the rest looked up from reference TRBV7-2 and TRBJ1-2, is GAGVSQSPSNKVTEKGKDVELRCDPISGHTALYWYRQSLGQGLEFLIYFQGNSAPDKSGLPSDRFSAERTGGSVSTLTIQRTQQEDSAVYLCASSYRGQDGYTFGSGTRLTVV.

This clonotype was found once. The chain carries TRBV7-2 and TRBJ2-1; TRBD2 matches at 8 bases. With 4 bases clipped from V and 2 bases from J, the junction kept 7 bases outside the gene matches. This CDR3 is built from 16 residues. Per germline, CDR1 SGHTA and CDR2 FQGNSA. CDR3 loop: CASSSLMRGAYNEQFF. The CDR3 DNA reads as TGTGCCAGCAGCTCGCTGATGCGGGGGGCCTACAATGAGCAGTTCTTC.

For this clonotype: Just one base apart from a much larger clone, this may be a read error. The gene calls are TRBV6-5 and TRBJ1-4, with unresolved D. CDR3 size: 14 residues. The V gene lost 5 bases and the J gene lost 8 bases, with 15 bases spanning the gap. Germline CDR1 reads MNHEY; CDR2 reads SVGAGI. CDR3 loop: CASSPTRMGEKLFF. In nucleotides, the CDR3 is TGTGCCAGCAGTCCGACAAGGATGGGCGAAAAACTGTTTTTT.

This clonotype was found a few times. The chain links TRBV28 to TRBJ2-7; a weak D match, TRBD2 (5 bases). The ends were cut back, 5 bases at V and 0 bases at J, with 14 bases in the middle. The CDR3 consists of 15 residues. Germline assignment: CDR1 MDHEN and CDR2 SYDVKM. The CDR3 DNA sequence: TGTGCCAGCAGTGAGGACTTAACCCGCTCCTACGAGCAGTACTTC. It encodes CASSEDLTRSYEQYF.

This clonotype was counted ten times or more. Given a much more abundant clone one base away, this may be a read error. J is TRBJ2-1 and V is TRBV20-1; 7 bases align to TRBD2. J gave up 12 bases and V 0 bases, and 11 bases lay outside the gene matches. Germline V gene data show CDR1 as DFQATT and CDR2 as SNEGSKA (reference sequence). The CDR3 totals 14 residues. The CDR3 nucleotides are TGCAGTGCTAGAGAGGTGACTAGCAGGTTTGCGCAGTTCTTC. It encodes CSAREVTSRFAQFF.

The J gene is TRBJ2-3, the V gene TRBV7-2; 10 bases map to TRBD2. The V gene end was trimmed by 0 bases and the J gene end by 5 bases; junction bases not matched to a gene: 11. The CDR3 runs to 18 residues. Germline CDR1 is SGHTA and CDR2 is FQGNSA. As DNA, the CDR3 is TGTGCCAGCAGCTTAGCCCAATTAGCGGGGGGCCGGGGAGATACGCAGTATTTT. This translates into CASSLAQLAGGRGDTQYF.

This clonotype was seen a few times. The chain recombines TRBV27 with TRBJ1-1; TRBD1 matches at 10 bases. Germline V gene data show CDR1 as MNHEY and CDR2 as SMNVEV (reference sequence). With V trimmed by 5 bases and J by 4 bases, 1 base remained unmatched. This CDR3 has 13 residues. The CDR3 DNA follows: TGTGCCAGCAGTCGGGACAGGGGCACTGAAGCTTTCTTT. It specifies CASSRDRGTEAFF.

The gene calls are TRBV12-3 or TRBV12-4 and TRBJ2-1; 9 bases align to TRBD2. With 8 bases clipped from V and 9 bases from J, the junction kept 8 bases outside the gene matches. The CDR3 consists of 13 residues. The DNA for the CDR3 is TGTGCCAGCTCCTTTAGCGGGGGCAGTGAGCAGTTCTTC. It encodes CASSFSGGSEQFF.

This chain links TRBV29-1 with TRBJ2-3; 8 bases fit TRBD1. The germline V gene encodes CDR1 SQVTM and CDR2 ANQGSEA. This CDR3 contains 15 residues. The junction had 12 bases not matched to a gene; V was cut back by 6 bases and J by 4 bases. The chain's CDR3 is CSVPTGAVRADTQYF. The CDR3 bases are TGCAGCGTCCCGACAGGGGCCGTTCGGGCAGATACGCAGTATTTT.

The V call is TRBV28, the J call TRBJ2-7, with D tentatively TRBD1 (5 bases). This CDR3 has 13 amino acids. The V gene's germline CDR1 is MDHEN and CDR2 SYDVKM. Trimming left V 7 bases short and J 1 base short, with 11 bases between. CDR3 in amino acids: CASIIPGSYEQYF. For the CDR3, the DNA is TGTGCCAGCATTATCCCAGGGTCCTACGAGCAGTACTTC.

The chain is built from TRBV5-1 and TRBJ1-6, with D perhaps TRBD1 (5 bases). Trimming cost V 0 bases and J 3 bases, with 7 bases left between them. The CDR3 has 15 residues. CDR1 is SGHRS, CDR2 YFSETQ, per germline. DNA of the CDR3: TGCGCCAGCAGCTTGGAACAGGACTATAATTCACCCCTCCACTTT. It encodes CASSLEQDYNSPLHF.

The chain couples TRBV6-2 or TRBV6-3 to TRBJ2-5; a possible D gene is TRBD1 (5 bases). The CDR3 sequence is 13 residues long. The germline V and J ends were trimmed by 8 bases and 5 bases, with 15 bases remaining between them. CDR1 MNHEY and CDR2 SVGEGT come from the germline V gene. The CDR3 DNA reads TGTGCCAGCCTGAGGAACCCAGGGGAGACCCAGTACTTC. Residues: CASLRNPGETQYF.

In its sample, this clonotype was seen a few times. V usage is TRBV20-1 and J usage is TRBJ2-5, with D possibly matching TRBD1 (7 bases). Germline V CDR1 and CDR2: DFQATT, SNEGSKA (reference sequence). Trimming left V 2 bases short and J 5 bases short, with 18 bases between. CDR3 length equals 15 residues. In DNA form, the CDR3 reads TGCAGTGCTAGACAGGTGGACTCAGGGGGGGAGACCCAGTACTTC. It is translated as CSARQVDSGGETQYF.

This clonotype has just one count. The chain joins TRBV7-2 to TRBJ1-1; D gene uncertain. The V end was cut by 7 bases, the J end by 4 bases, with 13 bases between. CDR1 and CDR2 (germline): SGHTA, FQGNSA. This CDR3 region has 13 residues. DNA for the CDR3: TGTGCCAGCAACCCGGCCCGAGGCACTGAAGCTTTCTTT. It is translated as CASNPARGTEAFF.

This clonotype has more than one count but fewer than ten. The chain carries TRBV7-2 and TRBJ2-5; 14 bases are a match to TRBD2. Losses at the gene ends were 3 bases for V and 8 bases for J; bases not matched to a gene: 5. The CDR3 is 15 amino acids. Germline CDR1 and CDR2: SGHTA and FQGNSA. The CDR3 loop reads CASSFGLAGGTTQYF. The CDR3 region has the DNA TGTGCCAGCAGCTTCGGACTAGCGGGGGGTACTACCCAGTACTTC. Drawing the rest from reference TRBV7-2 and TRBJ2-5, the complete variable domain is GAGVSQSPSNKVTEKGKDVELRCDPISGHTALYWYRQSLGQGLEFLIYFQGNSAPDKSGLPSDRFSAERTGGSVSTLTIQRTQQEDSAVYLCASSFGLAGGTTQYFGPGTRLLVL.

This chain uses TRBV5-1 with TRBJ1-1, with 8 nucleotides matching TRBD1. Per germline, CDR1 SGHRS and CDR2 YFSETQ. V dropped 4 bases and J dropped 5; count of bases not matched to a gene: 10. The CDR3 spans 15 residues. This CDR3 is CASSEGTGLKTEAFF. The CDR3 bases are TGCGCCAGCAGCGAGGGGACAGGTCTTAAGACTGAAGCTTTCTTT. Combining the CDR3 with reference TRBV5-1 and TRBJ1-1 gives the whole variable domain KAGVTQTPRYLIKTRGQQVTLSCSPISGHRSVSWYQQTPGQGLQFLFEYFSETQRNKGNFPGRFSGRQFSNSRSEMNVSTLELGDSALYLCASSEGTGLKTEAFFGQGTRLTVV.

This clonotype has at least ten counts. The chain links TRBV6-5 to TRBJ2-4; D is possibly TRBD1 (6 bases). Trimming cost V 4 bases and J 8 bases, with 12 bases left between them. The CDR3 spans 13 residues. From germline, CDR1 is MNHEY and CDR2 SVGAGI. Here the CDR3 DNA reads TGTGCCAGCAGTTTGCAGGGGTGGGACATTCAGTACTTC. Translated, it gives CASSLQGWDIQYF.

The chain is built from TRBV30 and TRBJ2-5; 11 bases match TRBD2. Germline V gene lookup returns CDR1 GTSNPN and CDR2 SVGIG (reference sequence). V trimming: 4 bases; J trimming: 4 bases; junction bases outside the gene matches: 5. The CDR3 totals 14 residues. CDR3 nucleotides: TGTGCCTGGACTAAGGGGACTAGCGGAGAGACCCAGTACTTC. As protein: CAWTKGTSGETQYF. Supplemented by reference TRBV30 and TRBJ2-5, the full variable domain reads SQTIHQWPATLVQPVGSPLSLECTVEGTSNPNLYWYRQAAGRGLQLLFYSVGIGQISSEVPQNLSASRPQDRQFILSSKKLLLSDSGFYLCAWTKGTSGETQYFGPGTRLLVL.

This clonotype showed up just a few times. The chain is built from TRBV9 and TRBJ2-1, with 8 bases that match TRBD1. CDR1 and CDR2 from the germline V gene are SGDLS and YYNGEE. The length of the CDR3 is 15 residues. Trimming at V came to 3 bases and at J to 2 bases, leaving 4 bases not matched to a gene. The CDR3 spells CASSATGDPYNEQFF. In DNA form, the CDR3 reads TGTGCCAGCAGCGCGACAGGGGATCCCTACAATGAGCAGTTCTTC. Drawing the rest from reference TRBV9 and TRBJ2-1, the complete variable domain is DSGVTQTPKHLITATGQRVTLRCSPRSGDLSVYWYQQSLDQGLQFLIQYYNGEERAKGNILERFSAQQFPDLHSELNLSSLELGDSALYFCASSATGDPYNEQFFGPGTRLTVL.